The 14 T cell receptor beta chains below were found in one sample sequenced in a study of monozygotic twins with inflammatory bowel disease. Using the 5' RACE reads, TCRdb records one entry per CDR3 protein without DNA. The sample shows some 130,000 distinct CDR3 sequences, and roughly 1.2% sits with its ten largest clones. The specimen was blood. The receptors derive from a human donor with ulcerative colitis or Crohn's disease, or a healthy co-twin of an affected twin (not recorded which).

The J gene is TRBJ2-1, the V gene TRBV5-1; TCRdb's D gene call, TRBD1, goes unchecked for lack of DNA. The CDR3 length is 14 residues. Germline CDR1 and CDR2: SGHRS and YFSETQ. The CDR3 reads CASSLVGRPDEQFF. The full variable domain, in which reference TRBV5-1 and TRBJ2-1 provide the parts outside the CDR3, is KAGVTQTPRYLIKTRGQQVTLSCSPISGHRSVSWYQQTPGQGLQFLFEYFSETQRNKGNFPGRFSGRQFSNSRSEMNVSTLELGDSALYLCASSLVGRPDEQFFGPGTRLTVL.

The chain joins TRBV5-4 to TRBJ2-4; the D call of TRBD2 rests on TCRdb alone, since no DNA is present to check it. Germline V gene lookup returns CDR1 SGHNT and CDR2 YYREEE (reference sequence). The CDR3 spans 14 residues. CDR3: CASSLERGGNIQYF. Full variable domain (rest looked up from reference TRBV5-4 and TRBJ2-4): ETGVTQSPTHLIKTRGQQVTLRCSSQSGHNTVSWYQQALGQGPQFIFQYYREEENGRGNFPPRFSGLQFPNYSSELNVNALELDDSALYLCASSLERGGNIQYFGAGTRLSVL.

This sequence joins TRBV3-1 and TRBJ1-2; with no DNA, the TCRdb D assignment of TRBD1 cannot be verified. Germline loops: CDR1 LGHDT, CDR2 YNNKEL (reference sequence). The CDR3 is 16 residues long. Here the CDR3 reads CASSRKPTGGDGGYTF.

The J gene is TRBJ2-5, the V gene TRBV24-1. Germline assignment: CDR1 KGHDR and CDR2 SFDVKD. The CDR3 is 14 residues long. The CDR3 is CATSDLYSQETQYF.

The chain uses TRBV7-9 and TRBJ2-5. CDR3 size: 13 residues. Germline V gene lookup returns CDR1 SEHNR and CDR2 FQNEAQ (reference sequence). The CDR3 is CASSLGSTEAQYF.

V gene TRBV5-1 combines with J gene TRBJ2-7; as DNA is missing, the TRBD2 call by TCRdb cannot be tested. Germline loops: CDR1 SGHRS, CDR2 YFSETQ. CDR3 length equals 14 residues. CDR3 residues: CASQGTSGSYEQYF.

The chain uses TRBV4-2 and TRBJ1-5. The CDR3 runs to 15 residues. Germline CDR1 is LGHNA and CDR2 is YNFKEQ. The CDR3 loop is CASSQEGGSNQPQHF.

The V call is TRBV20-1, the J call TRBJ1-1; the TRBD1 assignment by TCRdb is unverifiable without DNA. Germline lookup yields CDR1 DFQATT and CDR2 SNEGSKA (reference sequence). CDR3 length: 14 amino acids. The CDR3 is CSARLQGADTEAFF.

The chain links TRBV3-1 to TRBJ2-3. This CDR3 has 15 residues. Germline assignment: CDR1 LGHDT and CDR2 YNNKEL (reference sequence). This CDR3 reads CASSFNHVPTDTQYF.

V gene TRBV5-1 combines with J gene TRBJ2-1; TCRdb returns TRBD2, unconfirmable since there is no DNA. The CDR3 loop spans 15 amino acids. The germline V gene encodes CDR1 SGHRS and CDR2 YFSETQ. Here the CDR3 reads CASSETSGRGQEQFF.

The chain uses TRBV20-1 and TRBJ2-7; TCRdb picks TRBD1, but there is no DNA to check that call. The CDR3 runs to 13 residues. Germline CDR1 is DFQATT and CDR2 is SNEGSKA (reference sequence). CDR3 sequence reads: CSARDPGRYEQYF.

The chain uses TRBV27 and TRBJ2-1; without DNA, the TCRdb call of TRBD2 cannot be checked. The CDR3 covers 16 residues. Germline V CDR1 and CDR2: MNHEY, SMNVEV (reference sequence). This CDR3 reads CASSLGASGIYNEQFF.

This chain links TRBV30 with TRBJ2-7; TCRdb outputs TRBD1, but without DNA this stays unchecked. This CDR3 comprises 13 residues. Germline V lookup: CDR1 GTSNPN, CDR2 SVGIG (reference sequence). This CDR3 is CACLSGVIDEQYF. Looking up the rest from reference TRBV30 and TRBJ2-7 gives the full variable domain: SQTIHQWPATLVQPVGSPLSLECTVEGTSNPNLYWYRQAAGRGLQLLFYSVGIGQISSEVPQNLSASRPQDRQFILSSKKLLLSDSGFYLCACLSGVIDEQYFGPGTRLTVT.

V gene TRBV6-2 or TRBV6-3 combines with J gene TRBJ2-7; TCRdb's D call of TRBD2 is untestable without DNA. Germline V gene sequence: CDR1 MNHEY, CDR2 SVGEGT. The CDR3 runs 12 residues. CDR3 region: CASSYEGYEQYF.